The entry below gives a single TCR beta chain sequence along with its context. Its antigen is as yet unknown. The sample comes from a study of molecular identifiers for immune sequencing clone quantification. MiXCR, run by TCRdb on the PCR reads, gives a single entry per CDR3 protein. The data contain fewer than 45,000 distinct CDR3 sequences, roughly 18% of them singletons. Study outcomes and limitations: Clones exceeding 20 RNA copies carried over 97% of effector molecules but under 1% of naive-cell molecules.

Sorting selected naive CD8 T cells with a CD8+CD4-CCR7+CD45RA+ phenotype. In germline, CDR1 is SEHNR, CDR2 FQNEAQ (reference sequence). The CDR3 is 13 residues long. Trimming shortened V by 2 bases and J by 0 bases, and 5 bases separated the two germline ends. Sequencing was performed on naive CD8+ T cells from blood, with Jurkat cell RNA spiked in. Subset here: FACS-sorted CD8+CD4-CCR7+CD45RA+ naive T cells. This sequence originates from a human donor in good health. Some libraries in this study had Jurkat cell RNA spiked in. J is TRBJ2-7 and V is TRBV7-9; D unclear. In DNA form, the CDR3 reads TGTGCCAGCAGCTTACCAGTCTCCTACGAGCAGTACTTC. Protein product: CASSLPVSYEQYF.